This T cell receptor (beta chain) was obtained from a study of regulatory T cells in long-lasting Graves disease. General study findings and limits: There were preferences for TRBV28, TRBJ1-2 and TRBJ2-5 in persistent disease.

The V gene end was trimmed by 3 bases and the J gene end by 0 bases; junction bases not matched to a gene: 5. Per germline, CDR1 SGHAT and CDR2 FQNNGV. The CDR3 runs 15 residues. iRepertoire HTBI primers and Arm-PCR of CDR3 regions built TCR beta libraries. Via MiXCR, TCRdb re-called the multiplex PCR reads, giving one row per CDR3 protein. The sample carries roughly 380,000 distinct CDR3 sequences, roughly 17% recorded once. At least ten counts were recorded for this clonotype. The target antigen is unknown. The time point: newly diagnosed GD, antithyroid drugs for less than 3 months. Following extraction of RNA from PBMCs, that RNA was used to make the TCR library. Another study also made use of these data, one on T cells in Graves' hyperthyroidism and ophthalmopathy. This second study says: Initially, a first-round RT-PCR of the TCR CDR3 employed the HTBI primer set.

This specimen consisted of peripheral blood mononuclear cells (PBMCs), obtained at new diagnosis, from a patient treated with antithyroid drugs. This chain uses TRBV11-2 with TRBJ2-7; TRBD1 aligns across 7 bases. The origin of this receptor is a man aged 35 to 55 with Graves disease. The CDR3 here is CASSFGTESSYEQYF. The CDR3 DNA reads TGTGCCAGCAGCTTTGGGACAGAAAGCTCCTACGAGCAGTACTTC.